The clone carrying this TCR beta chain was recorded once. Its antigen is as yet unknown. These data belong to a study of chemoradiotherapy in HPV16-positive cancers. Study findings and constraints: Candidate HPV-specific clones and E7-related TCR motifs grew in tumor during treatment. The functional HPV-specific definition rests on just a couple of HPV16-positive patients.

Profiled with immunoSEQ multiplex PCR; TCRdb holds only in-frame clones, not every one. The sample holds 810 or so clones, around nine tenths seen once. Repertoires were sampled repeatedly during chemoradiotherapy. The CDR3 loop spans 15 amino acids. Germline lookup yields CDR1 SNHLY and CDR2 FYNNEI. V lost 4 bases and J lost 7, with 14 bases in between. The TCR comes from a human donor with HPV-associated anogenital cancer. Sample: tumor tissue, taken from a patient who underwent chemoradiotherapy. The chain couples TRBV2 to TRBJ1-6; D unresolved. CDR3 DNA: TGTGCCAGCAGTGTCGAAGCTGGCCGGAATTCACCCCTCCACTTT. Translated, it gives CASSVEAGRNSPLHF.